The present entry profiles one T cell receptor (beta chain) with its context. This entry comes from a study of blood T cell repertoires in COVID-19. The assay was immunoSEQ multiplex PCR, and TCRdb's table has in-frame clones only and misses some. The sample contains 200,000 to 250,000 clones, 82% of which appear only once. This CDR3 contains 16 residues. Germline values: CDR1 LGHNA, CDR2 YSLEER. The V segment lost 3 bases and the J segment 2 bases; nucleotides outside the gene matches: 9. The sample was peripheral blood. The V gene is TRBV4-3, the J gene TRBJ1-2; TRBD1 aligns across 7 bases. This TCR came from an older woman with COVID-19, enrolled during active disease. CDR3 protein: CASSQASTGKNYGYTF. CDR3 DNA: TGCGCCAGCAGCCAGGCTTCGACAGGGAAGAACTATGGCTACACCTTC.